This T cell receptor (beta chain) was recorded in a study of spatial heterogeneity in lung cancer. V lost 5 bases to trimming and J lost 0 bases; unmatched junction nucleotides: 6. Germline V lookup: CDR1 SGHTA, CDR2 FQGTGA. The CDR3 contains 15 residues. In this sample, this clonotype turned up many times. TCRdb independently ran MiXCR on the 5' RACE reads; one entry per CDR3 protein. In the table there are 20,000 to 25,000 distinct CDR3 sequences, 4.5% to 7% of which are singletons. The time point here: sample taken at primary tumor resection. Sequencing of whole RNA from tumor, nontumor lung or frozen PBMC involved no sorting.

This specimen consisted of PBMCs, obtained at surgery. The source of this sequence is a male donor with early-stage non-small cell lung cancer. This chain links TRBV7-3 with TRBJ1-1; 7 nucleotides match TRBD1. This CDR3 is CASSLEGGLNTEAFF. In DNA, the CDR3 is TGTGCCAGCAGCCTTGAAGGGGGCCTGAACACTGAAGCTTTCTTT.